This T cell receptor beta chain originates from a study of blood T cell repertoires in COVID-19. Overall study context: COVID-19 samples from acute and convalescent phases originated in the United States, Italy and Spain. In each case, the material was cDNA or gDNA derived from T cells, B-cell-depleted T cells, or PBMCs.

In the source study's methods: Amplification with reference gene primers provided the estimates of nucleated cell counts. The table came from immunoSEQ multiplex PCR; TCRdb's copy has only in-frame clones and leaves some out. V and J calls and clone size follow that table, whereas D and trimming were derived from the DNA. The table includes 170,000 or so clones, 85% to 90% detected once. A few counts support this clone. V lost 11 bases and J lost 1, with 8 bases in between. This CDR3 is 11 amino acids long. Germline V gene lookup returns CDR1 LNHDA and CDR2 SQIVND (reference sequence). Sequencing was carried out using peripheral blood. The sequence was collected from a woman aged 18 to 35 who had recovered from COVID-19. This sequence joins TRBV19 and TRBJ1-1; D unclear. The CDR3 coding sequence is TGTGCCTCAGCGGAGAACACTGAAGCTTTCTTT. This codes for CASAENTEAFF.